The clone carrying this T cell receptor beta chain has at least ten counts. Its antigen is not identified. TCRdb re-called the 5' RACE reads with MiXCR, one entry per CDR3 protein. Among 1.5 million to 2 million distinct CDR3 sequences, about 32% were seen once, and the ten largest hold roughly 0.3%. The CDR3 spans 13 residues. Germline CDR1 is SQVTM and CDR2 is ANQGSEA. Trimming took 6 bases from V and 8 from J; bases not matched to a gene: 10. These data belong to a study of identical twins. Findings and caveats of the study: In drawing conclusions, the study used cross-sectional statistical analysis and did not follow the same donors.

This chain uses TRBV29-1 with TRBJ2-1; 7 bases map to TRBD1. Input material: cord blood. The receptor's source is a newborn girl in good health. This chain's CDR3 is CSVCRTGRDEQFF. As DNA, the CDR3 is TGCAGCGTCTGCCGGACAGGTCGGGATGAGCAGTTCTTC.